The rows below give T cell receptor beta chains drawn from one sample of a study of cytomegalovirus exposure and HLA in healthy donors. Libraries were prepared by immunoSEQ multiplex PCR; TCRdb keeps only in-frame clonotypes and omits some of them. The sample includes fewer than 100,000 clones, 7.6% seen only once; the top ten take under 3%. The sequenced material came from PBMCs. All receptors come from a man aged 45 to 65 in good health and CMV-seronegative. Each CDR3 is given with its conserved first and last residue. Each record gives: D gene, clone size, J gene, V gene, CDR3 protein, CDR3 DNA. A D gene is named only where the DNA matches it firmly. Rows may omit the clone size; those that give it use once, few, many or a size class.

D: TRBD2
size: .
J: TRBJ2-7
V: TRBV5-1
CDR3: CASSLSSGSYYEQYF
DNA: TGCGCCAGCAGCTTGTCTAGCGGGTCTTACTACGAGCAGTACTTC

D: .
size: .
J: TRBJ2-7
V: TRBV7-8
CDR3: CASSRYTEYEQYF
DNA: TGTGCCAGCAGCCGCTATACCGAATACGAGCAGTACTTC

D: .
size: .
J: TRBJ2-3
V: TRBV11-1
CDR3: CASSFSSRGGTDTQYF
DNA: TGTGCCAGCAGCTTTAGCAGCAGGGGCGGGACAGATACGCAGTATTTT

D: TRBD1
size: .
J: TRBJ1-3
V: TRBV7-2
CDR3: CASSLLGQSSGNTIYF
DNA: TGTGCCAGCAGCTTATTGGGACAGAGCTCTGGAAACACCATATATTTT

D: .
size: many
J: TRBJ2-2
V: TRBV7-8
CDR3: CASSSPVNTGELFF
DNA: TGTGCCAGCAGCTCCCCCGTCAACACCGGGGAGCTGTTTTTT

D: TRBD1
size: .
J: TRBJ1-2
V: TRBV27
CDR3: CASSLRGQSFYGYTF
DNA: TGTGCCAGCAGTTTACGGGGACAGTCCTTCTATGGCTACACCTTC

D: .
size: few
J: TRBJ1-1
V: TRBV6-5
CDR3: CASRDQGQGNTEAFF
DNA: TGTGCCAGCAGGGATCAGGGGCAAGGGAACACTGAAGCTTTCTTT

D: .
size: .
J: TRBJ2-1
V: TRBV23-1
CDR3: CASSQSPTNEQFF
DNA: TGCGCCAGCAGTCAATCGCCCACTAATGAGCAGTTCTTC

D: .
size: .
J: TRBJ1-5
V: TRBV7-8
CDR3: CASSLESVSHQPQHF
DNA: TGTGCCAGCAGCTTGGAGAGTGTCTCCCATCAGCCCCAGCATTTT

D: .
size: .
J: TRBJ1-4
V: TRBV19
CDR3: CASRRQRQATNEKLFF
DNA: TGTGCCAGTAGACGCCAAAGACAAGCAACTAATGAAAAACTGTTTTTT

D: TRBD1
size: few
J: TRBJ1-3
V: TRBV5-1
CDR3: CASSSTGAVSGNTIYF
DNA: TGCGCCAGCAGTTCGACAGGGGCCGTCTCTGGAAACACCATATATTTT

D: TRBD2
size: .
J: TRBJ2-2
V: TRBV4-1
CDR3: CASSHQTSGGAGELFF
DNA: TGCGCCAGCAGCCACCAGACTAGCGGGGGGGCCGGGGAGCTGTTTTTT

D: TRBD1
size: few
J: TRBJ1-5
V: TRBV10-3
CDR3: CAISESDRGLNQPQHF
DNA: TGTGCCATCAGTGAGTCGGACAGGGGGCTCAATCAGCCCCAGCATTTT

D: .
size: few
J: TRBJ2-7
V: TRBV7-9
CDR3: CASSFPTYEQYF
DNA: TGTGCCAGCAGTTTTCCAACCTACGAGCAGTACTTC

D: TRBD2
size: few
J: TRBJ2-7
V: TRBV29-1
CDR3: CSVGEGGAYEQYF
DNA: TGCAGCGTTGGGGAGGGAGGGGCCTACGAGCAGTACTTC

D: .
size: few
J: TRBJ2-1
V: TRBV28
CDR3: CASSKGGGGGYNEQFF
DNA: TGTGCCAGCAGTAAAGGGGGTGGCGGGGGATACAATGAGCAGTTCTTC

D: .
size: few
J: TRBJ2-5
V: TRBV13
CDR3: CASSRGTPQETQYF
DNA: TGTGCCAGCAGTAGGGGGACACCCCAAGAGACCCAGTACTTC

D: TRBD1
size: few
J: TRBJ1-1
V: TRBV2
CDR3: CASRQGWDTEAFF
DNA: TGTGCCAGCAGACAGGGGTGGGACACTGAAGCTTTCTTT

D: .
size: .
J: TRBJ2-1
V: TRBV29-1
CDR3: CSVERGSHGEQFF
DNA: TGCAGCGTTGAAAGGGGCAGTCATGGTGAGCAGTTCTTC

D: .
size: few
J: TRBJ2-5
V: TRBV7-8
CDR3: CASSLGVQGGETQYF
DNA: TGTGCCAGCAGCTTAGGTGTACAGGGGGGGGAGACCCAGTACTTC

D: TRBD2
size: few
J: TRBJ2-7
V: TRBV5-6
CDR3: CASSPKSAGGLHF
DNA: TGTGCCAGCAGCCCGAAGAGCGCGGGAGGCCTTCACTTC